These 23 T cell receptor beta chains were sequenced from one sample in a study of blood T cells in healthy people across ages. Combining a sample-barcoded 5' primer with a J-beta primer mix, a second PCR ran for roughly 6 to 12 cycles. Each CDR3 protein gets one entry after TCRdb re-called the 5' RACE reads with MiXCR. Among over 700,000 distinct CDR3 sequences, roughly 25% were seen once, and the ten largest hold 8% to 10%. The same sample was also studied in work on T cells of mothers and their children.

Sequenced: blood. The origin of the receptors is a boy aged 5 to 17 in good health.

In this sample, this clonotype turned up a few times. The gene calls are TRBV11-3 and TRBJ2-5; tentative D call: TRBD2 (5 bases). In germline, CDR1 is SGHNT, CDR2 YENEEA. Trimming took 5 bases from V and 10 from J, leaving 17 bases between them. CDR3 length: 13 amino acids. The CDR3 is CASSPDGSRVQYF. The CDR3 DNA follows: TGTGCCAGCAGCCCGGACGGTTCGAGGGTCCAGTACTTC.

This clonotype occurred a few times. Germline is not matched at one junction end, which may reflect a read error. The genes are TRBV6-6 and TRBJ1-5; D is unresolved. Germline CDR1 is MNHNY and CDR2 is SVGAGI (reference sequence). The CDR3 consists of 14 residues. Written as DNA, the CDR3 is TGTGCCAGCAGTTACACAGAGTTCAATCGGCCCCAGCATTTT. Encoded protein: CASSYTEFNRPQHF.

The chain is built from TRBV12-3 or TRBV12-4 and TRBJ1-2; 8 positions match TRBD1. There are 13 residues in the CDR3. Trimming at V came to 6 bases and at J to 8 bases, leaving 8 bases not matched to a gene. CDR3 DNA sequence: TGTGCCAGCAGAGAGGACAGGGAGGGCGGCTACACCTTC. Its protein is CASREDREGGYTF.

This clonotype was seen a few times. The V gene is TRBV29-1, the J gene TRBJ2-5, with D perhaps TRBD2 (6 bases). The closer fit of TRBJ2-7 to the DNA end suggests the J call may be wrong. The CDR3 has 13 amino acids. Germline V gene sequence: CDR1 SQVTM, CDR2 ANQGSEA. As DNA, the CDR3 is TGCAGCGTTGACACGGGGGAAGGATACGAGCAGTACTTC. The encoded protein is CSVDTGEGYEQYF.

V and J are TRBV29-1 and TRBJ2-2; TRBD2 agrees at 8 bases. CDR1 and CDR2 (germline): SQVTM, ANQGSEA. Germline trimming cut 7 bases from V and 6 bases from J; bases unmatched to any gene: 7. The CDR3 extends over 13 amino acids. DNA of the CDR3: TGCAGCGCCTCGGGGGGGTTGTCCGGGGAGCTGTTTTTT. Amino acids: CSASGGLSGELFF.

This clonotype was seen repeatedly, ten times or more. The chain is built from TRBV27 and TRBJ1-5; 7 nucleotides line up with TRBD1. The trim removed 6 bases at V and 4 bases at J, leaving 6 bases unmatched. CDR1 is MNHEY, CDR2 SMNVEV, per germline (reference sequence). The CDR3 sequence is 14 residues long. The CDR3 region is CASSLSGGNQPQHF. The CDR3 nucleotides are TGTGCCAGCAGCTTGTCAGGGGGGAATCAGCCCCAGCATTTT.

V is TRBV6-1 and J is TRBJ2-5; 13 nucleotides agree with TRBD2. After removal of 10 bases from V and 5 bases from J, the junction contained 10 bases not matched to a gene. This CDR3 region has 15 residues. The germline V gene has CDR1 MNHNS and CDR2 SASEGT. The CDR3 nucleotides are TGTGCCACAAATCCGGGACTAGCGGGAAAGGAGACCCAGTACTTC. This codes for CATNPGLAGKETQYF.

The CDR3: CASNNRGPFYEQYF. In nucleotides, the CDR3 is TGTGCCAGCAATAACAGGGGCCCCTTCTACGAGCAGTACTTC. The chain joins TRBV12-3 or TRBV12-4 to TRBJ2-7; 7 nucleotides align to TRBD1. The CDR3 contains 14 residues. J was trimmed by 3 bases and V by 7 bases; bases with no gene match: 9.

J is TRBJ2-4 and V is TRBV5-1; 9 positions match TRBD1. Losses at the gene ends were 0 bases for V and 5 bases for J; bases not matched to a gene: 0. This CDR3 is built from 14 residues. The germline V gene has CDR1 SGHRS and CDR2 YFSETQ. For the CDR3, the DNA is TGCGCCAGCAGCTTGGGACAGGGGGAAAACATTCAGTACTTC. Protein product: CASSLGQGENIQYF.

This clonotype was detected once. This chain joins TRBV5-1 and TRBJ2-5; D may be TRBD1 or TRBD2 (5 bases each). Trimming removed 4 bases at V and 3 bases at J, with 13 bases between. Germline loops: CDR1 SGHRS, CDR2 YFSETQ. This CDR3 has 14 residues. For the CDR3, the DNA is TGCGCCAGCAGCACCATAGGGACGGAAGAGACCCAGTACTTC. This translates into CASSTIGTEETQYF.

The sample holds a few counts of this clonotype. This rearrangement joins TRBV28 to TRBJ2-7, with 9 bases identical to TRBD1. The CDR3 consists of 13 residues. Germline V CDR1 and CDR2: MDHEN, SYDVKM. With V trimmed by 5 bases and J by 3 bases, 2 bases remained unmatched. The CDR3 sequence: CASSRTGVYEQYF. The DNA of the CDR3 is TGTGCCAGCAGTAGGACAGGGGTCTACGAGCAGTACTTC.

The genes are TRBV4-1 and TRBJ1-2; 12 nucleotides align to TRBD1. V shed 3 bases, J shed 2 bases, and the junction held 1 base outside the gene matches. The CDR3 extends over 15 amino acids. Germline V gene lookup returns CDR1 MGHRA and CDR2 YSYEKL. The CDR3 coding sequence is TGCGCCAGCAGCCAGGGACAGGGGGCAAACTATGGCTACACCTTC. Protein sequence: CASSQGQGANYGYTF.

The CDR3 DNA follows: TGTGCCAGCAGTTGGCAGCAGGGGATTTACGAGCAGTACTTC. Its protein product is CASSWQQGIYEQYF. The chain couples TRBV6-5 to TRBJ2-7; a possible D gene is TRBD1 (6 bases). The V end was cut by 4 bases, the J end by 4 bases, with 14 bases between. Germline CDR1 MNHEY, CDR2 SVGAGI. The CDR3 runs to 14 residues.

The genes are TRBV11-2 and TRBJ2-3; possible D gene TRBD2, 7 bases. Germline assignment: CDR1 SGHAT and CDR2 FQNNGV. V was clipped by 2 bases and J by 0 bases, with 21 bases between them. CDR3 size: 19 residues. CDR3 DNA: TGTGCCAGCAGCTTAAGATCCGTAAGGGGGGGCGGTAGCACAGATACGCAGTATTTT. The encoded protein is CASSLRSVRGGGSTDTQYF.

The chain links TRBV7-2 to TRBJ2-3; 7 nucleotides agree with TRBD2. Germline V gives CDR1 SGHTA, CDR2 FQGNSA. The CDR3 contains 13 residues. J lost 9 bases, V lost 1 base, and 4 bases had no gene match. Here the CDR3 reads CASSLERDLTQYF. The CDR3 nucleotides are TGTGCCAGCAGCTTAGAGCGGGACTTGACGCAGTATTTT.

The chain employs TRBV14 and TRBJ2-7, with TRBD2 as a possible D gene (6 bases). Trimming cost V 6 bases and J 1 base, with 10 bases left between them. Germline V gene data show CDR1 as SGHDN and CDR2 as FVKESK. The CDR3 runs to 13 residues. The CDR3 DNA sequence: TGTGCCAGCAGACGGACTAAATCCTACGAGCAGTACTTC. Encoded protein: CASRRTKSYEQYF.

The chain recombines TRBV20-1 with TRBJ2-5, with 10 bases fitting TRBD1. V lost 5 bases to trimming and J lost 11 bases; unmatched junction nucleotides: 14. CDR1 is DFQATT, CDR2 SNEGSKA, per germline (reference sequence). This CDR3 comprises 14 residues. This CDR3 reads CSAGPTGGAYGQYF. The CDR3 DNA sequence: TGCAGTGCTGGCCCGACAGGGGGCGCCTACGGGCAGTACTTC.

This clonotype was seen a few times. The rearrangement uses TRBV25-1 and TRBJ2-4; tentative D call: TRBD1 (5 bases). V gave up 1 base and J gave up 5 bases, with 12 bases separating them. The CDR3 has 15 residues. Germline lookup yields CDR1 MGHDK and CDR2 SYGVNS. The DNA of the CDR3 is TGTGCCAGCAGTGAATTCGTCCAGGGTGAAAACATTCAGTACTTC. It specifies CASSEFVQGENIQYF.

The V and J genes are TRBV4-3 and TRBJ1-4; D is ambiguous. With 0 bases removed from V and 8 bases from J, the gap between germline ends came to 16 bases. Germline CDR1 and CDR2: LGHNA and YSLEER. This CDR3 is built from 16 residues. DNA for the CDR3: TGCGCCAGCAGCCAAGATTCACGAGGTTTAGGAGAAAAACTGTTTTTT. Amino acids: CASSQDSRGLGEKLFF.

This clonotype has just a few counts. The chain carries TRBV6-2 or TRBV6-3 and TRBJ2-5, with no clear D. The CDR3 totals 13 residues. Trimming stripped 0 bases from V and 4 bases from J, with 6 bases between. The V gene's germline CDR1 is MNHEY and CDR2 SVGEGT. The CDR3: CASSYSLGETQYF. The CDR3 DNA follows: TGTGCCAGCAGTTACTCCTTGGGAGAGACCCAGTACTTC.

This clonotype was detected a few times. J is TRBJ2-1 and V is TRBV4-2; 7 positions agree with TRBD2. The CDR3 spans 16 residues. Germline CDR1 reads LGHNA; CDR2 reads YNFKEQ. V shed 0 bases, J shed 5 bases, and the junction held 7 bases outside the gene matches. CDR3 nucleotides: TGTGCCAGCAGCCAAGAAAGTGGGAGGGAGGACAATGAGCAGTTCTTC. Translation: CASSQESGREDNEQFF.

This clonotype was detected many times. J is TRBJ2-3 and V is TRBV11-2, with D tentatively TRBD2 (5 bases). Germline values: CDR1 SGHAT, CDR2 FQNNGV. The CDR3 totals 14 residues. V lost 5 bases to trimming and J lost 6 bases, with 15 bases between them. This chain's CDR3 is CASSDLYGGDTQYF. CDR3 nucleotides: TGTGCCAGCAGCGACCTCTACGGAGGTGATACGCAGTATTTT. Together with reference TRBV11-2 and TRBJ2-3, the CDR3 gives the full variable domain: EAGVAQSPRYKIIEKRQSVAFWCNPISGHATLYWYQQILGQGPKLLIQFQNNGVVDDSQLPKDRFSAERLKGVDSTLKIQPAKLEDSAVYLCASSDLYGGDTQYFGPGTRLTVL.

The table lists this clonotype with a few counts. This sequence joins TRBV7-2 and TRBJ2-6; D is ambiguous. The CDR3 covers 15 residues. Trimming removed 2 bases from V and 0 bases from J, with 5 bases in between. Germline CDR1 SGHTA, CDR2 FQGNSA. CDR3 bases: TGTGCCAGCAGCTTATCCTCCTCTGGGGCCAACGTCCTGACTTTC. Protein: CASSLSSSGANVLTF.